The 8 T cell receptor beta chains below all came from one sample that was sequenced in a study of graft-versus-host responses after intestinal transplantation. These TCRs' antigens remain unknown. Clones were read by immunoSEQ multiplex PCR, and TCRdb kept only the in-frame ones, dropping some. The table has around 100,000 clones, just over 90% seen once. Sequencing used unstimulated CD4+ T cells sorted from spleen or lymph node cells, obtained before transplant. All receptors derive from a human donor who was the organ donor for an intestinal transplant.

This chain links TRBV4-2 with TRBJ2-7; TRBD2 might be the D (8 bases). CDR3 length: 18 amino acids. The V gene lost 0 bases and the J gene lost 5 bases, with 23 bases spanning the gap. Germline V gene lookup returns CDR1 LGHNA and CDR2 YNFKEQ. The CDR3 DNA sequence: TGTGCCAGCAGCCAAGACTCCGGGACAGTGAGAGCGGGAGACGAGCAGTACTTC. Protein sequence: CASSQDSGTVRAGDEQYF.

The CDR3 region is CASSRTENTEAFF. CDR3 DNA sequence: TGTGCCAGCAGTAGGACGGAAAACACTGAAGCTTTCTTT. The chain uses TRBV6-1 and TRBJ1-1, with D unclear. Trimming cost V 5 bases and J 2 bases, with 9 bases left between them. Germline CDR1 and CDR2: MNHNS and SASEGT. The CDR3 is 13 amino acids.

The chain links TRBV20-1 to TRBJ1-1; no firm D call. Trimming shortened V by 3 bases and J by 14 bases, and 7 bases separated the two germline ends. The CDR3 covers 8 residues. From germline, CDR1 is DFQATT and CDR2 SNEGSKA (reference sequence). CDR3 bases: TGCAGTGCTAGCAGGCAGTTCTTT. This translates into CSASRQFF.

V is TRBV19 and J is TRBJ2-5, with D perhaps matching TRBD1 (5 bases). The CDR3 is 15 amino acids. Germline V gives CDR1 LNHDA, CDR2 SQIVND (reference sequence). With 6 bases removed from V and 7 bases from J, the gap between germline ends came to 21 bases. CDR3 in DNA: TGTGCCAGTAGGGTTGCGGCAGGGAAGGCAGTGACCCAGTACTTC. This translates into CASRVAAGKAVTQYF.

The table lists this clone with a count of one. The CDR3 coding sequence is TGTGCCAGCAGCTTAGCGTTCAGGGATACGCAGTATTTT. Its translation is CASSLAFRDTQYF. The chain is built from TRBV7-2 and TRBJ2-3; D not certain. Germline CDR1 SGHTA, CDR2 FQGNSA. V shed 0 bases and J shed 6 bases, with 7 bases lying between them. The CDR3 is 13 amino acids.

V and J are TRBV29-1 and TRBJ1-4; 7 bases fit TRBD1. The CDR3 has 13 residues. Germline values: CDR1 SQVTM, CDR2 ANQGSEA. Trimming removed 4 bases from V and 3 bases from J; junction bases left unmatched: 2. CDR3: CSVARGPNEKLFF. The CDR3 nucleotides are TGCAGCGTTGCAAGGGGGCCTAATGAAAAACTGTTTTTT.

V is TRBV7-2 and J is TRBJ1-2; D ambiguous. This CDR3 is built from 15 residues. The V gene lost 0 bases and the J gene lost 0 bases, with 8 bases spanning the gap. CDR1 is SGHTA, CDR2 FQGNSA, per germline. CDR3 DNA sequence: TGTGCCAGCAGCTTAGCAGGCGGACCTAACTATGGCTACACCTTC. This encodes CASSLAGGPNYGYTF.

The genes are TRBV6-5 and TRBJ1-5; D gene ambiguous. V lost 5 bases and J lost 0, with 8 bases in between. Germline lookup yields CDR1 MNHEY and CDR2 SVGAGI. The length of the CDR3 is 14 residues. CDR3 sequence: CASSEQNSNQPQHF. As DNA, the CDR3 is TGTGCCAGCAGTGAACAGAATAGCAATCAGCCCCAGCATTTT.